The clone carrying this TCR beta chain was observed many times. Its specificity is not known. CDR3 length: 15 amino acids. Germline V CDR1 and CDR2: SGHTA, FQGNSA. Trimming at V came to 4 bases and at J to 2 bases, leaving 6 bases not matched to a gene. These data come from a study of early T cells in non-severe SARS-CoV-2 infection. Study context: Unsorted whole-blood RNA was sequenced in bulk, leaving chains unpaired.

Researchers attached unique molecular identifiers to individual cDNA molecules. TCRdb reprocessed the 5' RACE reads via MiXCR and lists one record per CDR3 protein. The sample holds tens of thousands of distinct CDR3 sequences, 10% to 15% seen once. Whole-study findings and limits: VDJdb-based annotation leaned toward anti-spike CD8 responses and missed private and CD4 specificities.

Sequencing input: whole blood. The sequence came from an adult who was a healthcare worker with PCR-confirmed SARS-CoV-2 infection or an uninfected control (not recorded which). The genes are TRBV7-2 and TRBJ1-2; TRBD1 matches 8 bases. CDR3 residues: CASSSGGTFNYGYTF. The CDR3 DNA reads TGTGCCAGCAGCTCAGGGGGCACCTTCAACTATGGCTACACCTTC.